The subject of this entry is one T cell receptor beta chain. No cognate antigen has been identified for it. No much larger clone is present one base from it, and per-base qualities are unavailable. TCR CDR3 regions were amplified from genomic DNA by multiplex PCR using the deep immunoSEQ assay. For each cell subset, the extracted genomic DNA was distributed evenly across all wells of several immunoSEQ 96-well plates, and each plate served as one replicate. For sorted subsets, approximately 190 ng of genomic DNA, equivalent to around 31,000 T cell genomes, went into each replicate PCR. The purified libraries were quantified using a Qubit 3.0 fluorometer, sized with a Bioanalyzer 2100, and then quantified again using the KAPA Library Quantification kit. Every immunoSEQ 96-well plate was sequenced on a separate single-read 150-cycle Illumina NextSeq 550 flow cell. From the authors' description of their analysis: Because only junctional sequences without quality scores were contained in the immunoSEQ output, filtering matching that applied to full-length reads could not be performed. Sequences were annotated with PyIR, a Python wrapper for IgBLAST v1.9, and V/J genes and CDR3 were assigned using IMGT germline references. Any read was removed if the V/J assignment was weak (E-value above 1e-6), the CDR3 was missing, or the read contained stop codons, out-of-frame junctions, or ambiguous translated residues. V3J clonotypes were defined as sequences sharing an identical inferred V gene, J gene, and CDR3 amino acid sequence. To compute the percentage overlap between repertoires, the number of shared unique clonotypes was divided by the size of the smaller repertoire. Three approaches were used to assess repertoire richness: RTK rarefaction, the Chao1 estimator, and Recon v2.1 estimates of unobserved clonotypes. For all TCRbeta clonotypes obtained by the gDNA method from a few donors, generation probabilities were computed with OLGA. TCRdb took this table from immuneACCESS and kept in-frame rearrangements with V and J called. Such tables lack part of the clones; where checked against another copy, unresolved V genes explain under half of the gap, and the rest is unexplained. That table is the source of V, J and clone size, and D and trimming were worked out from the DNA. A total of nearly 1 million clones appear in this sample, approximately 76% of them only once. The ten largest clones take up over 1.3% of the sample.

This specimen belongs to a study of shared clonotypes between healthy human individuals (dated by TCRdb to the early 2020s). About the investigation overall: The cohort comprised two women and a few men aged 18 to 49 years. Libraries were prepared and TCR repertoires were sequenced by different laboratories using diverse techniques, in order to increase sequencing depth and limit assay-specific biases. The study deeply sequenced blood TCR repertoires of about 5 healthy adults to estimate repertoire size and the extent of clonotype sharing between individuals. Leukapheresis yielded between about 0.94 and 8.9 billion PBMCs per donor. For each donor, CD4 naive and CD4 memory were each given three plates, CD8 naive was given two plates, and CD8 memory was given one plate.

Including cysteine and phenylalanine, the CDR3 has 13 amino acids. CDR3 DNA is the only sequence kept; it has 39 bases, read in frame from the first base. As encoded in the germline V gene, CDR1 is SGHRS while CDR2 is YFSETQ. V is pared back by 5 bases and J by 7 bases, with 12 bases lying between the germline termini. Here is what the overall study found, with its caveats: Even with the large sequencing depth, rarefaction of the sorted-subset datasets indicated that sequencing was incomplete. Pairwise subsampling indicated that sequencing depth was expected to affect the degree of clonotype sharing among donors. Only blood was sampled, and tissue TCR repertoires likely differ from those in blood. Naive subsets generally had larger estimated clonotype richness than memory subsets. Higher generation probabilities were observed for clonotypes shared by all four sorted-subset donors than for non-shared clonotypes. Sharing across several donors was observed for about 5% of naive CD4, 3.5% of naive CD8, over 2% of memory CD4, and roughly 0.4% of memory CD8 clonotypes. The small number of donors limited the genetic and exposure-history diversity represented.

Healthy HIV-negative adults with no recently reported acute infections or vaccinations were included as donors. Only Caucasian adults living in Nashville, Tennessee, USA were represented among the donors. CD4+ T cells were enriched by magnetic negative selection, after which naive cells were positively selected on CD45RA and the negative fraction was taken as the memory subset. After blood collection by leukapheresis, PBMCs were isolated using Ficoll-Histopaque density gradient centrifugation and then cryopreserved in the vapor phase of liquid nitrogen. Analytical flow cytometry was used to check the purity and quantity of every magnetically sorted T cell population. Genomic DNA was isolated from each sorted fraction and quantified by UV absorbance on a Nanodrop 2000c.

The rearrangement combines TRBV5-1 with TRBJ2-2, with the D gene uncertain. The origin of this receptor is a man between 18 and 35 years old in good health. Sequencing input: memory CD4+ T cells sorted from blood. The cell subset or site tag for this specimen amounts to: CD45RA-negative fraction. The CDR3 corresponds to CASSYQGFGELFF. At the DNA level, the sequence is TGCGCCAGCAGTTATCAAGGGTTCGGGGAGCTGTTTTTT.